Sequencing of this TCR beta chain was carried out in a study of T cells in localized non-small cell lung cancer. Whole-study results and caveats: Among the tissues sampled, uninvolved adjacent lung had the highest T cell clonality, above tumor. Adjacent lung tissue had a median approximately 61 of the top 100 clones found in the tumor.

Germline V CDR1 and CDR2: SGHRS, YFSETQ. Trimming took 4 bases from V and 2 from J; bases not matched to a gene: 8. The CDR3 totals 15 residues. Some clones are missing from TCRdb's copy, which holds only in-frame ones; the method was immunoSEQ multiplex PCR. Among around 3,700 clones listed, about 29% were seen once. About this clone itself: Its antigen remains unidentified.

The sample was lung tumor tissue, taken before any cancer treatment. The chain is built from TRBV5-1 and TRBJ2-7; 8 nucleotides line up with TRBD2. This TCR was sampled from an older male donor with stage I lung adenocarcinoma. For the CDR3, the DNA is TGCGCCAGCAGCCCGGGAGGCGGGGGGCCCTACGAGCAGTACGTC. As protein: CASSPGGGGPYEQYV.